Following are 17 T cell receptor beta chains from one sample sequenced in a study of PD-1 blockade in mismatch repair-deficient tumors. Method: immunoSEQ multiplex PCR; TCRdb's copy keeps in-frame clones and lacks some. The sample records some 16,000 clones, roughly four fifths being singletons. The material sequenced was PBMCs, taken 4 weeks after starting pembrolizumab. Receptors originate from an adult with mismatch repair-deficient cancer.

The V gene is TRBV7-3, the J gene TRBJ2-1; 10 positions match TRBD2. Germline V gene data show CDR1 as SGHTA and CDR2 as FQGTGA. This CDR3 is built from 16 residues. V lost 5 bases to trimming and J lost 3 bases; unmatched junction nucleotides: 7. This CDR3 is CASSRNGLADYNEQFF. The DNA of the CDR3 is TGTGCCAGCAGCCGGAACGGACTAGCGGACTACAATGAGCAGTTCTTC.

In nucleotides, the CDR3 is TGTGCCAGCAGACGCACAGGGGGTACTTTCTCTGGAAACACCATATATTTT. This encodes CASRRTGGTFSGNTIYF. The chain joins TRBV27 to TRBJ1-3; 8 bases match TRBD1. The ends lost 6 bases at V and 0 bases at J; junction bases unmatched: 10. Germline loops: CDR1 MNHEY, CDR2 SMNVEV (reference sequence). The CDR3 is 17 amino acids.

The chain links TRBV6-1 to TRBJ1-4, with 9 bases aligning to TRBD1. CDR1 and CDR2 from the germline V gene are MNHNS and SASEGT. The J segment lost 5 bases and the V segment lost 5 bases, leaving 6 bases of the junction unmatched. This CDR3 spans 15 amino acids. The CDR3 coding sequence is TGTGCCAGCAGTCTTACCGGGACAGGGAATGAAAAACTGTTTTTT. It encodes CASSLTGTGNEKLFF.

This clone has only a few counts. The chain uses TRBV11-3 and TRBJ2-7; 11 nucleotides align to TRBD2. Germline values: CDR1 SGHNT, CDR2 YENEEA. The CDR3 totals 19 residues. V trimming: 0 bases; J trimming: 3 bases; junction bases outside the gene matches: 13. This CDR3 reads CASSLDPELAGGPFYEQYF. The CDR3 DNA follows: TGTGCCAGCAGCTTAGATCCCGAATTAGCGGGAGGGCCCTTCTACGAGCAGTACTTC. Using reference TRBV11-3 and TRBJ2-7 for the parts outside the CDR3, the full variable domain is EAGVVQSPRYKIIEKKQPVAFWCNPISGHNTLYWYLQNLGQGPELLIRYENEEAVDDSQLPKDRFSAERLKGVDSTLKIQPAELGDSAVYLCASSLDPELAGGPFYEQYFGPGTRLTVT.

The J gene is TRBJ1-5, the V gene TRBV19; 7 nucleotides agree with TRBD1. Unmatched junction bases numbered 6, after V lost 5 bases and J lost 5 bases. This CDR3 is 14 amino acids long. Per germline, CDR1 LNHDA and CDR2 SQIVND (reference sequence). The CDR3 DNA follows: TGTGCCAGTAGTTTCAGACAGGGCGATCAGCCCCAGCATTTT. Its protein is CASSFRQGDQPQHF.

The CDR3 DNA follows: TGTGCCAGCAGCAAGACTAGCGGGAGGGCCCATGAGCAGTTCTTC. Protein: CASSKTSGRAHEQFF. This chain links TRBV11-2 with TRBJ2-1; TRBD2 aligns across 14 bases. Germline V gives CDR1 SGHAT, CDR2 FQNNGV. The CDR3 contains 15 residues. Unmatched junction bases numbered 5, after V lost 5 bases and J lost 8 bases. The variable domain in full, with the rest retrieved from reference TRBV11-2 and TRBJ2-1, is EAGVAQSPRYKIIEKRQSVAFWCNPISGHATLYWYQQILGQGPKLLIQFQNNGVVDDSQLPKDRFSAERLKGVDSTLKIQPAKLEDSAVYLCASSKTSGRAHEQFFGPGTRLTVL.

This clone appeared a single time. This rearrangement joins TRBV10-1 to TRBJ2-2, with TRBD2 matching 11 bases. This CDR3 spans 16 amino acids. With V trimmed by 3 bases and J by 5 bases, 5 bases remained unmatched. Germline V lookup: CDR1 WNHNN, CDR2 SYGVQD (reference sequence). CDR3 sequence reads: CASSELAGVPTGELFF. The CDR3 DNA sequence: TGCGCCAGCAGTGAACTAGCGGGAGTTCCTACCGGGGAGCTGTTTTTT.

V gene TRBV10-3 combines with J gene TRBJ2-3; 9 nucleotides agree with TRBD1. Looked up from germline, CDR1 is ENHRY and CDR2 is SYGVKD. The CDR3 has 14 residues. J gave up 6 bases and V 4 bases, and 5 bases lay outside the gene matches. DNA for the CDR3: TGTGCCATCAGTGGGGGGACAGGGATGGATACGCAGTATTTT. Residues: CAISGGTGMDTQYF.

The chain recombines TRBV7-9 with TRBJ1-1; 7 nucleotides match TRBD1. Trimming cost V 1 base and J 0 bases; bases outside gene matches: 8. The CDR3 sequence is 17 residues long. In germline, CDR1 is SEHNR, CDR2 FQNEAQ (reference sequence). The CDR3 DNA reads TGTGCCAGCAGCTTAGTCACGACAGGGCTCATGAACACTGAAGCTTTCTTT. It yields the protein CASSLVTTGLMNTEAFF. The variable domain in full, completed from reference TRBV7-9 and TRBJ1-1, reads DTGVSQNPRHKITKRGQNVTFRCDPISEHNRLYWYRQTLGQGPEFLTYFQNEAQLEKSRLLSDRFSAERPKGSFSTLEIQRTEQGDSAMYLCASSLVTTGLMNTEAFFGQGTRLTVV.

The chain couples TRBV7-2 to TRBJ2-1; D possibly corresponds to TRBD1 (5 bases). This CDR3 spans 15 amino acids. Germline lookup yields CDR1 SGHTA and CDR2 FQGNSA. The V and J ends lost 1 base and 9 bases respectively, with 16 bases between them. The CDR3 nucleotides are TGTGCCAGCAGCTTAGGACGAGTCTCTCAGGGTGAGCAGTTCTTC. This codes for CASSLGRVSQGEQFF.

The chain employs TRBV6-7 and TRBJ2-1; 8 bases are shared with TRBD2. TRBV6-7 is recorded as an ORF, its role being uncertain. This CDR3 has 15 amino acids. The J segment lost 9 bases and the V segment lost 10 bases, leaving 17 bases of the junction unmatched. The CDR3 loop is CATLRGSGKVGEQFF. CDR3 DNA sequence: TGTGCCACCCTGCGGGGTAGCGGGAAGGTCGGTGAGCAGTTCTTC.

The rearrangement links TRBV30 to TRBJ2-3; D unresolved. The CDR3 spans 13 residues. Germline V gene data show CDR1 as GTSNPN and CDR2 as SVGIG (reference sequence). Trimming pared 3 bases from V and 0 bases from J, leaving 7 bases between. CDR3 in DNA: TGTGCCTGGAGGACTGCTAGCACAGATACGCAGTATTTT. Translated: CAWRTASTDTQYF.

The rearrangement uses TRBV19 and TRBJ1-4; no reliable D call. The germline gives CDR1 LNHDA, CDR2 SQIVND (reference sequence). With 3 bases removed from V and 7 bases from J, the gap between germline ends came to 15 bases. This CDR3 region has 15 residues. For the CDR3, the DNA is TGTGCCAGTAGTATGGGTACAGTTTATTTTGAAAAACTGTTTTTT. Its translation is CASSMGTVYFEKLFF. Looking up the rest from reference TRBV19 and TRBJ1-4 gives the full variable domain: DGGITQSPKYLFRKEGQNVTLSCEQNLNHDAMYWYRQDPGQGLRLIYYSQIVNDFQKGDIAEGYSVSREKKESFPLTVTSAQKNPTAFYLCASSMGTVYFEKLFFGSGTQLSVL.

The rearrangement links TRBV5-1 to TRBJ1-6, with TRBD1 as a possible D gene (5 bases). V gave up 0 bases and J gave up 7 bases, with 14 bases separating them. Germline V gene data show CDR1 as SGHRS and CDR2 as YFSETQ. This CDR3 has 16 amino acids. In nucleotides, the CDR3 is TGCGCCAGCAGCTTGGCCACGGACATTTACAATTCACCCCTCCACTTT. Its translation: CASSLATDIYNSPLHF. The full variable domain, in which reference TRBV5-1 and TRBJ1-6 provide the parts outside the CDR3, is KAGVTQTPRYLIKTRGQQVTLSCSPISGHRSVSWYQQTPGQGLQFLFEYFSETQRNKGNFPGRFSGRQFSNSRSEMNVSTLELGDSALYLCASSLATDIYNSPLHFGNGTRLTVT.

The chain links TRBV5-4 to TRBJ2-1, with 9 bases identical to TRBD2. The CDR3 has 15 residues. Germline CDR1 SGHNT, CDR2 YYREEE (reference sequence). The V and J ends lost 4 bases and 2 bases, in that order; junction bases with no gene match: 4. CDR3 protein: CASSPRTSAYNEQFF. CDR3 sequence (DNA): TGTGCCAGCAGCCCCCGGACTAGCGCCTACAATGAGCAGTTCTTC.

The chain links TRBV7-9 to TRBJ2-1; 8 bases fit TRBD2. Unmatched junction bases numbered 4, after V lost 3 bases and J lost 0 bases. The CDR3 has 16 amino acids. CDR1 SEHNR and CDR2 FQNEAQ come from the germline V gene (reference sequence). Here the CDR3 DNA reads TGTGCCAGCAGCTTGCAGGGGACTAGCTCCTACAATGAGCAGTTCTTC. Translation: CASSLQGTSSYNEQFF.

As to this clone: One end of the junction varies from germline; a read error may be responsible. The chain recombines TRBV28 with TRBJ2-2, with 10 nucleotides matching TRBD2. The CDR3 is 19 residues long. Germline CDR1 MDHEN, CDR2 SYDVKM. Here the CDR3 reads CASTPLAGGRRGNPGELFF. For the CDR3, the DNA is TGTGCCAGCACCCCTTTAGCGGGAGGTAGGAGAGGGAACCCCGGGGAGCTGTTTTTT.